The 19 T cell receptor beta chains below were found in one sample sequenced in a study of technical replicates of blood from several donors. TCRdb's table, derived via immunoSEQ multiplex PCR, lists solely in-frame clones and lacks some. The sample has 80,000 to 100,000 clones, about 95% seen once. Sequenced input: T cells isolated from PBMCs. Receptors were obtained from a human donor in good health.

This chain joins TRBV6-1 and TRBJ1-2; TRBD1 matches 7 bases. Germline lookup yields CDR1 MNHNS and CDR2 SASEGT. The V and J ends lost 4 bases and 3 bases, in that order; junction bases with no gene match: 5. The length of the CDR3 is 14 residues. CDR3 protein: CASSGGQSYYGYTF. As DNA, the CDR3 is TGTGCCAGCAGTGGGGGACAGAGCTACTATGGCTACACCTTC.

The chain employs TRBV10-2 and TRBJ2-1; a possible D gene is TRBD1 (6 bases). The V end lost 1 base, the J end lost 4 bases, and 14 bases lay between the germline ends. CDR1 and CDR2 (germline): WSHSY, SAAADI. The CDR3 length is 16 residues. The CDR3 sequence is CASSELGGMRYNEQFF. The CDR3 DNA reads as TGCGCCAGCAGTGAGTTAGGGGGAATGAGGTACAATGAGCAGTTCTTC.

The rearrangement links TRBV30 to TRBJ2-3; 10 bases fit TRBD2. The CDR3 runs 20 residues. Germline values: CDR1 GTSNPN, CDR2 SVGIG (reference sequence). Unmatched junction bases numbered 21, after V lost 1 base and J lost 5 bases. In nucleotides, the CDR3 is TGTGCCTGGAGTGGAATACGGAGGGGGGGGTCGGGACTAGCGAGAGATACGCAGTATTTT. Protein product: CAWSGIRRGGSGLARDTQYF.

Here the CDR3 DNA reads TGCGCCAGCAGCTTGGAAGGGGGAAATTACGAGCAGTACTTC. Translation: CASSLEGGNYEQYF. The V and J genes are TRBV5-1 and TRBJ2-7, with D perhaps matching TRBD1 (6 bases). With 0 bases removed from V and 4 bases from J, the gap between germline ends came to 11 bases. The CDR3 covers 14 residues. CDR1 and CDR2 (germline): SGHRS, YFSETQ.

This chain joins TRBV10-3 and TRBJ1-4; D might be TRBD1 (5 bases). The V end was cut by 2 bases, the J end by 8 bases, with 15 bases between. The CDR3 is 15 residues long. The germline CDR1 and CDR2 sequences are ENHRY and SYGVKD. DNA for the CDR3: TGTGCCATCAGTGAGGGGGCCCCAGTGGGAGAAAAACTGTTTTTT. This translates into CAISEGAPVGEKLFF.

J is TRBJ2-7 and V is TRBV18, with a tentative D call TRBD2 (7 bases). Looked up from germline, CDR1 is KGHSH and CDR2 is LQKENI. Trimming took 0 bases from V and 3 from J, leaving 15 bases between them. This CDR3 is built from 16 residues. The CDR3 protein is CASSPPRSGTIYEQYF. CDR3 DNA: TGTGCCAGCTCACCACCCCGCAGCGGGACAATCTACGAGCAGTACTTC.

The V call is TRBV2, the J call TRBJ2-1; the match to TRBD2 covers 12 bases. From germline, CDR1 is SNHLY and CDR2 FYNNEI. CDR3 size: 14 residues. The ends lost 7 bases at V and 6 bases at J; junction bases unmatched: 4. CDR3 DNA sequence: TGTGCCAGCACTGGACTAGCGGGATCCAATGAGCAGTTCTTC. This sequence encodes CASTGLAGSNEQFF.

This chain links TRBV7-6 with TRBJ2-2; 7 nucleotides agree with TRBD1. The CDR3 has 16 amino acids. CDR1 is SGHVS and CDR2 is FNYEAQ in the germline V gene. The V and J ends lost 4 bases and 0 bases, in that order; junction bases with no gene match: 5. The CDR3 DNA reads TGTGCCAGCAGCTCCCGGGACAGCCCGAACACCGGGGAGCTGTTTTTT. This sequence encodes CASSSRDSPNTGELFF.

The chain carries TRBV18 and TRBJ2-5; the D is unclear. Germline V gene sequence: CDR1 KGHSH, CDR2 LQKENI. The CDR3 is 14 residues long. V lost 5 bases, J lost 5 bases, and 15 bases lay in between. As DNA, the CDR3 is TGTGCCAGCTCAAGTACGCGTGGTAAGGAGACCCAGTACTTC. Amino acids: CASSSTRGKETQYF.

This chain uses TRBV6-6 with TRBJ2-3; 7 bases line up with TRBD2. The CDR3 is 15 amino acids. The germline V gene encodes CDR1 MNHNY and CDR2 SVGAGI (reference sequence). Trimming at V came to 7 bases and at J to 0 bases, leaving 7 bases not matched to a gene. Written as DNA, the CDR3 is TGTGCCAGCATTCCTAGCGGCCTTAGCACAGATACGCAGTATTTT. It translates to CASIPSGLSTDTQYF.

The chain combines TRBV18 with TRBJ1-1; 7 bases match TRBD1. This CDR3 comprises 16 residues. Germline values: CDR1 KGHSH, CDR2 LQKENI. The junction had 11 bases not matched to a gene; V was cut back by 2 bases and J by 5 bases. For the CDR3, the DNA is TGTGCCAGCTCACCAAGGCTAGGGGGCGAGGGAACTGAAGCTTTCTTT. It codes for CASSPRLGGEGTEAFF.

V gene TRBV2 combines with J gene TRBJ2-2; 9 bases are shared with TRBD1. Trimming took 8 bases from V and 5 from J; bases not matched to a gene: 6. The V gene's germline CDR1 is SNHLY and CDR2 FYNNEI. This CDR3 has 14 residues. CDR3: CASEWDRVTGELFF. For the CDR3, the DNA is TGTGCCAGCGAATGGGACAGGGTTACCGGGGAGCTGTTTTTT.

The gene calls are TRBV6-1 and TRBJ1-2; TRBD1 is a possible D gene (6 bases). There are 14 residues in the CDR3. In germline, CDR1 is MNHNS, CDR2 SASEGT. V lost 1 base and J lost 7, with 13 bases in between. The CDR3 is CASSEEGGLGGYTF. CDR3 nucleotide sequence: TGTGCCAGCAGTGAAGAGGGGGGGTTAGGTGGCTACACCTTC.

The rearrangement uses TRBV6-5 and TRBJ1-4; D perhaps matches TRBD1 (6 bases). Trimming pared 2 bases from V and 5 bases from J, leaving 15 bases between. This CDR3 region has 16 residues. Germline lookup yields CDR1 MNHEY and CDR2 SVGAGI. CDR3 coding DNA: TGTGCCAGCAGTTACATGGGGGGGGCAGTCAATGAAAAACTGTTTTTT. This encodes CASSYMGGAVNEKLFF.

The chain has TRBV5-8 and TRBJ1-1; possibly TRBD1 for D (5 bases). CDR1 and CDR2 from the germline V gene are SGHTS and YDEGEE. The V gene lost 3 bases and the J gene lost 5 bases, with 17 bases spanning the gap. The CDR3 sequence is 15 residues long. This CDR3 reads CASSSEGIWLTEAFF. CDR3 nucleotides: TGTGCCAGCAGCTCGGAGGGGATTTGGTTAACTGAAGCTTTCTTT. Complete variable domain (other parts from reference TRBV5-8 and TRBJ1-1): EAGVTQSPTHLIKTRGQQATLRCSPISGHTSVYWYQQALGLGLQFLLWYDEGEERNRGNFPPRFSGRQFPNYSSELNVNALELEDSALYLCASSSEGIWLTEAFFGQGTRLTVV.

The chain uses TRBV11-2 and TRBJ1-2; D gene unclear. Per the germline V gene, CDR1 is SGHAT and CDR2 is FQNNGV. V gave up 3 bases and J gave up 5 bases, with 10 bases separating them. This CDR3 contains 13 residues. For the CDR3, the DNA is TGTGCCAGCAGCTTTCACAGAGAGTATGGCTACACCTTC. The encoded protein is CASSFHREYGYTF.

The chain uses TRBV19 and TRBJ1-1; unclear D gene. The V and J ends lost 4 bases and 0 bases respectively, with 9 bases between them. This CDR3 is 14 amino acids long. CDR1 LNHDA and CDR2 SQIVND come from the germline V gene (reference sequence). CDR3 loop: CASSSGLMNTEAFF. In DNA, the CDR3 is TGTGCCAGTAGTAGCGGGCTCATGAACACTGAAGCTTTCTTT.

Points on this clone: Different DNA sequences within this sample yield the same CDR3. The chain is built from TRBV6-6 and TRBJ1-2; TRBD1 might be the D (6 bases). Germline V gives CDR1 MNHNY, CDR2 SVGAGI (reference sequence). CDR3 size: 13 residues. Between the trimmed V and J ends, which lost 2 bases and 4 bases, there was a span of 8 bases. The CDR3 reads CASSYDRSYGYTF. In DNA form, the CDR3 reads TGTGCCAGCAGTTACGACAGGAGCTATGGCTACACCTTC.

V is TRBV6-5 and J is TRBJ1-2; 9 nucleotides match TRBD1. Germline assignment: CDR1 MNHEY and CDR2 SVGAGI. Trimming removed 5 bases from V and 7 bases from J; junction bases left unmatched: 11. There are 15 residues in the CDR3. CDR3 in DNA: TGTGCCAGCAGTAATCCCGGGACAGGGATAGGTGGCTACACCTTC. Amino acid sequence: CASSNPGTGIGGYTF.